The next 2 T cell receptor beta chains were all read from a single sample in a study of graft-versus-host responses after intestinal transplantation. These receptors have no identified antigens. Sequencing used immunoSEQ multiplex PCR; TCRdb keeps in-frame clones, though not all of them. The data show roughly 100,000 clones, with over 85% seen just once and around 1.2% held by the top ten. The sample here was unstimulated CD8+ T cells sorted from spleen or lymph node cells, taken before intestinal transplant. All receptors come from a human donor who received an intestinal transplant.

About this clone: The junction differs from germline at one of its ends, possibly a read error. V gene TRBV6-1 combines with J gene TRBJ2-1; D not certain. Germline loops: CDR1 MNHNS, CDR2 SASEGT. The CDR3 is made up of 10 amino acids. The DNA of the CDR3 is TGTGCCAGCGAGGTCAATGAGCGGTTCTTC. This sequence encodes CASEVNERFF.

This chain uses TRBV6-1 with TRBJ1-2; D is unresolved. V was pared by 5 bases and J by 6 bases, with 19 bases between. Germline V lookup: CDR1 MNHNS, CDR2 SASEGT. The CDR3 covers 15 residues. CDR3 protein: CASSLSFRSVDGYTF. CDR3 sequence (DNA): TGTGCCAGCAGTTTGAGCTTTAGGTCTGTGGATGGCTACACCTTC.